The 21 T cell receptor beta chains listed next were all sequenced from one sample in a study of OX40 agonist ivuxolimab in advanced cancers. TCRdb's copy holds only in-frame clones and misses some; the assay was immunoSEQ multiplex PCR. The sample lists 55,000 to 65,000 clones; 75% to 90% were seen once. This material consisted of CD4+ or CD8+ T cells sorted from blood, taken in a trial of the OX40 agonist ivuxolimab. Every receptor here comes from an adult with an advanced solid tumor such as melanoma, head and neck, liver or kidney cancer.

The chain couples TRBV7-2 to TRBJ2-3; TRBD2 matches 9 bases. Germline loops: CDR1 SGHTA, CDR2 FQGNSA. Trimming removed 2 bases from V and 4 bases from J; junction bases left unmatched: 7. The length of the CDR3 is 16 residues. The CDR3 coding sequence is TGTGCCAGCAGCTTAAGACCTAGCGGGGTGGCAGATACGCAGTATTTT. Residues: CASSLRPSGVADTQYF.

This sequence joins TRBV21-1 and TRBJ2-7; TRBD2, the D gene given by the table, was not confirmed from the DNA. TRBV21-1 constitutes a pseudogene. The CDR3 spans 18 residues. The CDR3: CASSKIRLVWGGSYEQYF. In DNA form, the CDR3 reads TGTGCCAGCAGCAAAATACGCTTAGTTTGGGGGGGATCCTACGAGCAGTACTTC.

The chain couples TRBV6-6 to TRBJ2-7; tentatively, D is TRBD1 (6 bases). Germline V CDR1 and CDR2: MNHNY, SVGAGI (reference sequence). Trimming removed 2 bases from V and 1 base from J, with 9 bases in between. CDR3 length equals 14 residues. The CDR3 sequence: CASSYGTRSYEQYF. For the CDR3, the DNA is TGTGCCAGCAGTTACGGGACACGTTCCTACGAGCAGTACTTC.

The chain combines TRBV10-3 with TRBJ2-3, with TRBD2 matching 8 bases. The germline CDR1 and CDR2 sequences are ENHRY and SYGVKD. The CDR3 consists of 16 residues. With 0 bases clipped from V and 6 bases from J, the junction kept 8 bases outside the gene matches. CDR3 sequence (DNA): TGTGCCATCAGTGAGTCAAGCGGGAGAGGTCACGATACGCAGTATTTT. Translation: CAISESSGRGHDTQYF.

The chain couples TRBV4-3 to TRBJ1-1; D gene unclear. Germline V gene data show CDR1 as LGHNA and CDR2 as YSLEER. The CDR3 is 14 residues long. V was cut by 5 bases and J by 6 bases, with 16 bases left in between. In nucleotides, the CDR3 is TGCGCCAGCAGCTACGGACCCGGGCGGGCTGAAGCTTTCTTT. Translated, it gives CASSYGPGRAEAFF.

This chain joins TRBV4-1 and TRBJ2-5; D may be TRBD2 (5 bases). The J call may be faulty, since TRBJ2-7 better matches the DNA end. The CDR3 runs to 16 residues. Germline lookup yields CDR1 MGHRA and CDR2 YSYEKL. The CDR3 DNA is TGCGCCAGCAGCCAAGTGGACTTAGGGTTCTCCTACGAGCAGTACTTC. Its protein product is CASSQVDLGFSYEQYF.

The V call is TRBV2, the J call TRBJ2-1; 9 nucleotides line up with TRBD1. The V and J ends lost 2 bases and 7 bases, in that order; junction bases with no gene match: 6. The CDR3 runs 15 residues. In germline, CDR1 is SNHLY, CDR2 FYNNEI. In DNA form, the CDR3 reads TGTGCCAGCAGTGAATACAGGGGGCTATTGAATGAGCAGTTCTTC. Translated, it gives CASSEYRGLLNEQFF. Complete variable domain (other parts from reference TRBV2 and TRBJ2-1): EPEVTQTPSHQVTQMGQEVILRCVPISNHLYFYWYRQILGQKVEFLVSFYNNEISEKSEIFDDQFSVERPDGSNFTLKIRSTKLEDSAMYFCASSEYRGLLNEQFFGPGTRLTVL.

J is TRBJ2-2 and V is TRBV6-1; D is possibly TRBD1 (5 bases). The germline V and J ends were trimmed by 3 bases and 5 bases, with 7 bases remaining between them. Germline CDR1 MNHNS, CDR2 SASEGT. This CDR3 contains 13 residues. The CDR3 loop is CASSDRATGELFF. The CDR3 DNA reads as TGTGCCAGCAGTGACAGGGCAACCGGGGAGCTGTTTTTT.

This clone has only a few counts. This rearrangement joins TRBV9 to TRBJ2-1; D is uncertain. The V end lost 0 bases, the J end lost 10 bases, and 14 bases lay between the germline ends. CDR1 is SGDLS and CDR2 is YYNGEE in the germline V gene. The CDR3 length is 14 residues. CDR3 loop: CASSVAPDPREQFF. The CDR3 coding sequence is TGTGCCAGCAGCGTAGCTCCGGACCCACGAGAGCAGTTCTTC.

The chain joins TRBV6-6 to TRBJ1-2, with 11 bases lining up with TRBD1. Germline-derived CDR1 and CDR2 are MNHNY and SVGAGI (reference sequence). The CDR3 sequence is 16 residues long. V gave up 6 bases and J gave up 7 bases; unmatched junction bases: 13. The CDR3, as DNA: TGTGCCAGCAGCCCTTTTGACGGACAGGGGGCTGGTGGCTACACCTTC. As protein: CASSPFDGQGAGGYTF.

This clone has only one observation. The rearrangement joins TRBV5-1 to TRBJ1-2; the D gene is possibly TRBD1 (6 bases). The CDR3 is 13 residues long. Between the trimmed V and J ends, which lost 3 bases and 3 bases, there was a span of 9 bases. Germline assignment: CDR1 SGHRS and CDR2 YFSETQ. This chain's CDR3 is CASSSAGDYGYTF. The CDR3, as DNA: TGCGCCAGCAGCTCCGCAGGGGACTATGGCTACACCTTC.

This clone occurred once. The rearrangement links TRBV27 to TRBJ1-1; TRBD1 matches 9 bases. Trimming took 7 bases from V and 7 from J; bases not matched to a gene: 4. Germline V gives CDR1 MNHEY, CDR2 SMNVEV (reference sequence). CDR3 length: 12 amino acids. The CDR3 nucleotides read TGTGCCAGCATGCTGGGACAGGGTGAAGCTTTCTTT. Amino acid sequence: CASMLGQGEAFF.

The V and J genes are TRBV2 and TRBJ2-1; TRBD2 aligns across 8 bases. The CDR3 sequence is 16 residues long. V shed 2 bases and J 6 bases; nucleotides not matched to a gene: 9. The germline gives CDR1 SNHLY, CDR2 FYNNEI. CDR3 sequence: CASSEQLAEGSNEQFF. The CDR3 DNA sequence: TGTGCCAGCAGTGAACAACTAGCGGAGGGGAGCAATGAGCAGTTCTTC.

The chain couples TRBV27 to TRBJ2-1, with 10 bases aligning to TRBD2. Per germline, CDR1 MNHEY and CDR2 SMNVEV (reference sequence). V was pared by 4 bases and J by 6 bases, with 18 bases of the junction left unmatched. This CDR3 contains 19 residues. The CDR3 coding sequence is TGTGCCAGCAGTTCCCCTAGCGGGAGTATTGCCTTTGGCGGCAATGAGCAGTTCTTC. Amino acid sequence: CASSSPSGSIAFGGNEQFF.

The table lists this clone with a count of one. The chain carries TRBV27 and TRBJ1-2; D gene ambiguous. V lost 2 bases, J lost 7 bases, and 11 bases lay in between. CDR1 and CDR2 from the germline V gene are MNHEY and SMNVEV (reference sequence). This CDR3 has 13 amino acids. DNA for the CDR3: TGTGCCAGCAGTTTAAGGGCTGGGTCTGGCTACACCTTC. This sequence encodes CASSLRAGSGYTF.

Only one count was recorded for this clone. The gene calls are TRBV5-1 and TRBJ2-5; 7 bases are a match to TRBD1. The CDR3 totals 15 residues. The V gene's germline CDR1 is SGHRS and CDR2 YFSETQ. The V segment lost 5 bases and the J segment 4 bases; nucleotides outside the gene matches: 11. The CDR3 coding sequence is TGCGCCAGCAGTAGGCTGGGACAGATAGCAGAGACCCAGTACTTC. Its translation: CASSRLGQIAETQYF.

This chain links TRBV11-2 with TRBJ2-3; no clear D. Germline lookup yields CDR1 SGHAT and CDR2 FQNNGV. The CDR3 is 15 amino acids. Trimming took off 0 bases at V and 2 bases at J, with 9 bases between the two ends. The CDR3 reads CASSLEGGNTDTQYF. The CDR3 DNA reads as TGTGCCAGCAGCTTAGAAGGCGGAAACACAGATACGCAGTATTTT. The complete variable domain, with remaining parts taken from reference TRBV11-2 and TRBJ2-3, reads EAGVAQSPRYKIIEKRQSVAFWCNPISGHATLYWYQQILGQGPKLLIQFQNNGVVDDSQLPKDRFSAERLKGVDSTLKIQPAKLEDSAVYLCASSLEGGNTDTQYFGPGTRLTVL.

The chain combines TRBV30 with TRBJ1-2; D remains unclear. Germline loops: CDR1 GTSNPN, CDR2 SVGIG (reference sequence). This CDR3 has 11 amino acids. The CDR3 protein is CALAVNYGYTF. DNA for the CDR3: TGTGCGCTGGCGGTTAACTATGGCTACACCTTC.

The CDR3 loop reads CASSQGQGNTEAFF. CDR3 in DNA: TGCGCCAGCAGCCAAGGCCAGGGGAACACTGAAGCTTTCTTT. The chain has TRBV4-1 and TRBJ1-1; possible D gene TRBD1, 5 bases. Germline-derived CDR1 and CDR2 are MGHRA and YSYEKL. V gave up 1 base and J gave up 1 base, with 7 bases separating them. The CDR3 extends over 14 amino acids.

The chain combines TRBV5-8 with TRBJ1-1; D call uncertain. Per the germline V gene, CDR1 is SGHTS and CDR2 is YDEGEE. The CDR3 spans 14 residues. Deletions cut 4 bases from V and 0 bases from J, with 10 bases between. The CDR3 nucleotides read TGTGCCAGCAGCCTAGGGTTGTTGAACACTGAAGCTTTCTTT. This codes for CASSLGLLNTEAFF.

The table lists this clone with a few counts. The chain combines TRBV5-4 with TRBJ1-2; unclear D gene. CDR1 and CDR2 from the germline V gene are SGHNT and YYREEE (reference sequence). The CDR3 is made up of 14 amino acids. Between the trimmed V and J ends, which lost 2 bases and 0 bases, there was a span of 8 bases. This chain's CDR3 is CASSLIDANYGYTF. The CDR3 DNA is TGTGCCAGCAGCTTAATAGATGCTAACTATGGCTACACCTTC. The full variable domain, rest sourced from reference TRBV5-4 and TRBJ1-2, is ETGVTQSPTHLIKTRGQQVTLRCSSQSGHNTVSWYQQALGQGPQFIFQYYREEENGRGNFPPRFSGLQFPNYSSELNVNALELDDSALYLCASSLIDANYGYTFGSGTRLTVV.